Here is one TCR beta chain with its context. Its antigen remains unidentified. The CDR3 consists of 16 residues. Germline-derived CDR1 and CDR2 are GTSNPN and SVGIG (reference sequence). Trimming stripped 2 bases from V and 2 bases from J, with 18 bases between. Via MiXCR, TCRdb re-called the reads, giving one row per CDR3 protein. The sample holds some 130,000 distinct CDR3 sequences, roughly a quarter seen once. This sample was taken from a study of T cell repertoires in cytomegalovirus infection. On the study more broadly: CMV infection and matching HLA type were both indicated by public TCR beta signatures.

The study's findings and limits: Pooled public TCR beta family frequency picked out CMV carriers with the relevant HLA. In two of eight donors, the top clonotype was HLA-C-restricted CMV-specific.

The material sequenced was PBMCs, sequenced either directly or after in vitro stimulation (not recorded which). This receptor was taken from a human donor in good health (CMV status not recorded). Some clones in this sample may be carry-over from other donors' samples. V gene TRBV30 combines with J gene TRBJ1-2, with D possibly TRBD1 on 5 matching bases. The CDR3 region is CAWSPIQGSRNYGYTF. The CDR3 DNA reads as TGTGCCTGGAGTCCAATTCAGGGTTCCAGGAACTATGGCTACACCTTC.